This TCR beta chain was recovered during a study of cytomegalovirus exposure and HLA in healthy donors. Whole-study results and caveats: The authors later found HLA-associated TCR beta chains more clonally expanded than equally common others. Likely technical artifact: a cluster of highly shared sequence variants.

Germline V gene lookup returns CDR1 SGHKS and CDR2 YYEKEE (reference sequence). The ends were cut back, 4 bases at V and 5 bases at J, with 16 bases in the middle. This CDR3 has 14 amino acids. 60 Vbeta and 13 Jbeta primers were used in PCR. The repertoire was sequenced with immunoSEQ multiplex PCR; TCRdb's copy has only in-frame clones and lacks some. There are some 180,000 clones in the sample; about 81% occur only once, and 1.5% lies in the top ten. Samples came from healthy bone marrow donors. With respect to this clone: No antigen is known for it.

Sequenced: PBMCs. The source is a man aged 40-55 years in good health and CMV-seronegative. The chain is built from TRBV5-5 and TRBJ2-7, with a tentative D call TRBD1 (5 bases). CDR3 nucleotide sequence: TGTGCCAGCAGCCCGGTGACAAGGGGAAACGAGCAGTACTTC. The encoded protein is CASSPVTRGNEQYF.